This T cell receptor beta chain was sequenced during a study of shared clonotypes between healthy human individuals. CDR1 LGHNA and CDR2 YNFKEQ come from the germline V gene. The CDR3 has 14 amino acids. The germline V and J ends were trimmed by 0 bases and 5 bases, with 10 bases remaining between them. CD45RO-negative, CCR7-selected cells formed the naive CD8 fraction, which excluded terminally differentiated effector memory CD45RA+ cells. TCRdb's table, derived via immunoSEQ multiplex PCR, lists solely in-frame clones and lacks some. The profile shows fewer than 800,000 clones, approximately 90% of them singletons.

The TCR originated in a young man in good health. The chain has TRBV4-2 and TRBJ1-1, with a tentative D call TRBD1 (5 bases). The sequenced material came from naive CD8+ T cells sorted from blood. CDR3 residues: CASSQDAGGTEAFF. The CDR3 nucleotides read TGTGCCAGCAGCCAAGACGCGGGGGGTACTGAAGCTTTCTTT.